This TCR beta chain was retrieved from a study of post-analysis software for immune sequencing data. Study details: The disease courses spanned relapsing-remitting, secondary progressive and progressive-relapsing forms of multiple sclerosis.

Built from TCR beta cDNA, the libraries had unique molecular identifiers in them. Out of 1 to 10 million T cells, some 500,000 cDNA molecules were generated. TCRdb called the PCR reads again in MiXCR, with one record for every CDR3 protein. The sample has about 430,000 distinct CDR3 sequences; 30% to 40% are singletons. V lost 4 bases, J lost 2 bases, and 6 bases stayed unmatched. Germline V CDR1 and CDR2: LGHNA, YNFKEQ. This CDR3 spans 16 amino acids. On this clonotype: Its antigen is undetermined.

General study results and limits: Clustering by F measure revealed strong co-clustering among samples prepared together in one batch. When compared against controls, multiple sclerosis patients showed significantly lower normalized Chao1 diversity. Included in a set of roughly five TRBV segments more frequent in patients than controls were TRBV5-6, TRBV5-1 and TRBV20-1.

The origin of this receptor is a girl aged 2 to 9 with multiple sclerosis. The source material was blood. The chain couples TRBV4-2 to TRBJ2-3, with 10 bases identical to TRBD2. CDR3 residues: CASSRSAGGITDTQYF. The CDR3 coding sequence is TGTGCCAGCAGCCGGTCAGCGGGAGGGATCACAGATACGCAGTATTTT.